A single sample gave rise to the 27 T cell receptor beta chains below, sequenced in a study of OX40 agonist ivuxolimab in advanced cancers. The method was immunoSEQ multiplex PCR; TCRdb's version includes in-frame clones alone and lacks a portion of them. Of 70,000 to 85,000 clones in the sample, approximately 83% were seen once. The sequencing here drew on CD4+ or CD8+ T cells sorted from blood, taken in a trial of the OX40 agonist ivuxolimab. All receptors come from an adult with an advanced solid tumor such as melanoma, head and neck, liver or kidney cancer.

The chain has TRBV5-5 and TRBJ1-3; D gene unclear. Per germline, CDR1 SGHKS and CDR2 YYEKEE (reference sequence). V was shortened by 0 bases and J by 0 bases, with 13 bases between the two germline ends. CDR3 length: 17 amino acids. DNA for the CDR3: TGTGCCAGCAGCTTGGAGGGAGGAAGCTACTCTGGAAACACCATATATTTT. Its translation: CASSLEGGSYSGNTIYF.

The chain combines TRBV7-2 with TRBJ2-5; TRBD2 might be the D (5 bases). The CDR3 has 15 amino acids. Germline CDR1 is SGHTA and CDR2 is FQGNSA. V dropped 5 bases and J dropped 5 bases, with 18 bases sitting between them. CDR3 in DNA: TGTGCCAGCAGCCCTGGGCCCCTGGGCGGGGAGACCCAGTACTTC. Amino acids: CASSPGPLGGETQYF. The whole variable domain, filled in from reference TRBV7-2 and TRBJ2-5, reads GAGVSQSPSNKVTEKGKDVELRCDPISGHTALYWYRQSLGQGLEFLIYFQGNSAPDKSGLPSDRFSAERTGGSVSTLTIQRTQQEDSAVYLCASSPGPLGGETQYFGPGTRLLVL.

The chain combines TRBV7-7 with TRBJ2-1, with D possibly TRBD1 on 5 matching bases. Germline V gene data show CDR1 as SSHAT and CDR2 as FNYEAQ (reference sequence). V was shortened by 2 bases and J by 0 bases, with 8 bases between the two germline ends. CDR3 length equals 15 residues. As DNA, the CDR3 is TGTGCCAGCAGCTTACACAGGAGCTCCTACAATGAGCAGTTCTTC. Translation: CASSLHRSSYNEQFF.

The chain has TRBV2 and TRBJ2-2; 13 bases line up with TRBD2. CDR3 length: 18 amino acids. Germline loops: CDR1 SNHLY, CDR2 FYNNEI. V was pared by 4 bases and J by 5 bases, with 10 bases of the junction left unmatched. The CDR3 loop reads CASSASRLAGGVTGELFF. The CDR3 nucleotides are TGTGCCAGCAGTGCATCTCGACTAGCGGGAGGAGTTACCGGGGAGCTGTTTTTT. Together with reference TRBV2 and TRBJ2-2, the CDR3 gives the full variable domain: EPEVTQTPSHQVTQMGQEVILRCVPISNHLYFYWYRQILGQKVEFLVSFYNNEISEKSEIFDDQFSVERPDGSNFTLKIRSTKLEDSAMYFCASSASRLAGGVTGELFFGEGSRLTVL.

The rearrangement links TRBV5-6 to TRBJ2-1; unclear D gene. Germline loops: CDR1 SGHDT, CDR2 YYEEEE. The length of the CDR3 is 12 residues. The V end lost 4 bases, the J end lost 10 bases, and 12 bases lay between the germline ends. This CDR3 reads CASSHTVREQFF. CDR3 nucleotide sequence: TGTGCCAGCAGCCATACTGTGAGGGAGCAGTTCTTC.

This sequence joins TRBV11-1 and TRBJ1-1; a weak D match, TRBD1 (6 bases). The CDR3 has 14 amino acids. CDR1 and CDR2 (germline): SGHAT, FQDESV (reference sequence). V gave up 3 bases and J gave up 1 base, with 9 bases separating them. Here the CDR3 DNA reads TGTGCCAGCAGCTTCAACAGGGCGAACACTGAAGCTTTCTTT. Protein: CASSFNRANTEAFF.

V gene TRBV28 combines with J gene TRBJ1-1; D ambiguous. CDR3 length: 10 amino acids. Trimming removed 11 bases from V and 3 bases from J, with 7 bases in between. Germline V lookup: CDR1 MDHEN, CDR2 SYDVKM. The CDR3 DNA reads as TGTGCCGTGAAGGACACTGAAGCTTTCTTT. This sequence encodes CAVKDTEAFF.

The chain recombines TRBV6-5 with TRBJ1-4; D is undetermined. V lost 2 bases to trimming and J lost 0 bases, with 10 bases between them. Per the germline V gene, CDR1 is MNHEY and CDR2 is SVGAGI. CDR3 length: 16 amino acids. CDR3 DNA: TGTGCCAGCAGTTACGGCAGGTTCTCAACTAATGAAAAACTGTTTTTT. Its translation: CASSYGRFSTNEKLFF.

The genes are TRBV7-8 and TRBJ1-1; D is possibly TRBD1 (6 bases). Germline CDR1 and CDR2: SGHVS and FQNEAQ. CDR3 length: 14 residues. V lost 1 base and J 1 base, leaving 7 bases between the germline ends. The CDR3: CASSLGGRNTEAFF. The CDR3 DNA is TGTGCCAGCAGCTTAGGGGGGCGGAACACTGAAGCTTTCTTT. Using reference TRBV7-8 and TRBJ1-1 for the parts outside the CDR3, the full variable domain is GAGVSQSPRYKVAKRGQDVALRCDPISGHVSLFWYQQALGQGPEFLTYFQNEAQLDKSGLPSDRFFAERPEGSVSTLKIQRTQQEDSAVYLCASSLGGRNTEAFFGQGTRLTVV.

The V and J genes are TRBV27 and TRBJ2-3, with 7 nucleotides matching TRBD1. CDR3 length equals 16 residues. CDR1 and CDR2 from the germline V gene are MNHEY and SMNVEV (reference sequence). With V trimmed by 1 base and J by 5 bases, 9 bases remained unmatched. Here the CDR3 reads CASSLFRGQPLDTQYF. For the CDR3, the DNA is TGTGCCAGCAGTTTATTCAGGGGACAGCCCCTAGATACGCAGTATTTT.

V usage is TRBV4-2 and J usage is TRBJ1-1, with TRBD1 matching 7 bases. V lost 0 bases, J lost 3 bases, and 4 bases stayed unmatched. This CDR3 region has 15 residues. Per the germline V gene, CDR1 is LGHNA and CDR2 is YNFKEQ. The CDR3 DNA reads TGTGCCAGCAGCCAAGAAGGCAGGGGGTACACTGAAGCTTTCTTT. Protein product: CASSQEGRGYTEAFF.

The J gene is TRBJ2-1, the V gene TRBV19; D is perhaps TRBD1 (5 bases). V gave up 1 base and J gave up 9 bases, with 13 bases separating them. From germline, CDR1 is LNHDA and CDR2 SQIVND (reference sequence). This CDR3 comprises 14 residues. In DNA form, the CDR3 reads TGTGCCAGTAGTATAGTAAGGGCTCAGGGTGAGCAGTTCTTC. It is translated as CASSIVRAQGEQFF. Together with reference TRBV19 and TRBJ2-1, the CDR3 gives the full variable domain: DGGITQSPKYLFRKEGQNVTLSCEQNLNHDAMYWYRQDPGQGLRLIYYSQIVNDFQKGDIAEGYSVSREKKESFPLTVTSAQKNPTAFYLCASSIVRAQGEQFFGPGTRLTVL.

This sequence joins TRBV9 and TRBJ2-7; the match to TRBD2 covers 11 bases. J lost 4 bases, V lost 0 bases, and 0 bases had no gene match. This CDR3 has 14 residues. The germline V gene has CDR1 SGDLS and CDR2 YYNGEE. The CDR3 loop reads CASSVVAGGYEQYF. In DNA, the CDR3 is TGTGCCAGCAGCGTAGTAGCGGGAGGGTACGAGCAGTACTTC.

The rearrangement links TRBV19 to TRBJ2-2; 13 nucleotides align to TRBD2. The germline V gene has CDR1 LNHDA and CDR2 SQIVND (reference sequence). This CDR3 is 19 amino acids long. The V segment lost 5 bases and the J segment 4 bases; nucleotides outside the gene matches: 13. In DNA, the CDR3 is TGTGCCAGTAGTCTACTAGCGGGGGGGCCGTCCGACAGCACCGGGGAGCTGTTTTTT. Its translation: CASSLLAGGPSDSTGELFF.

This clone was seen a handful of times. The chain employs TRBV19 and TRBJ2-1; 8 bases match TRBD2. Per the germline V gene, CDR1 is LNHDA and CDR2 is SQIVND (reference sequence). J gave up 3 bases and V 1 base, and 8 bases lay outside the gene matches. CDR3 length: 17 amino acids. The CDR3 DNA follows: TGTGCCAGTAGTATAGGGGTCGCGGCGGGAGGCTACAATGAGCAGTTCTTC. Translating it yields CASSIGVAAGGYNEQFF.

About this clone: At one boundary the junction diverges from the germline segment, which might be a read error. The rearrangement links TRBV5-4 to TRBJ1-3; D is uncertain. CDR1 is SGHNT and CDR2 is YYREEE in the germline V gene (reference sequence). The CDR3 has 13 amino acids. CDR3 in amino acids: CASSQESGNTIYF. The CDR3 DNA reads TGCGCCAGCAGCCAAGAGTCCGGAAACACCATATATTTT.

The chain links TRBV29-1 to TRBJ1-2; tentatively, D is TRBD1 (6 bases). V was cut by 6 bases and J by 8 bases, with 25 bases left in between. Per the germline V gene, CDR1 is SQVTM and CDR2 is ANQGSEA. This CDR3 comprises 15 residues. In DNA form, the CDR3 reads TGCAGCGTCGACGTGGGGGGGGCTCCCTTGAGGGGCTACACCTTC. The encoded protein is CSVDVGGAPLRGYTF.

This clone was picked up one time. The chain couples TRBV5-4 to TRBJ2-2; D ambiguous. This CDR3 spans 15 amino acids. Between the trimmed V and J ends, which lost 3 bases and 6 bases, there was a span of 15 bases. Germline lookup yields CDR1 SGHNT and CDR2 YYREEE (reference sequence). CDR3 sequence (DNA): TGTGCCAGCAGCTACCGGTCGCTTGTCGCCGGGGAGCTGTTTTTT. Amino acid sequence: CASSYRSLVAGELFF.

The chain employs TRBV30 and TRBJ2-7; D uncertain. With 0 bases removed from V and 0 bases from J, the gap between germline ends came to 3 bases. Germline V CDR1 and CDR2: GTSNPN, SVGIG (reference sequence). The CDR3 is made up of 12 amino acids. The CDR3 sequence: CAWSVPSYEQYF. CDR3 nucleotide sequence: TGTGCCTGGAGTGTCCCCTCCTACGAGCAGTACTTC.

This rearrangement joins TRBV11-2 to TRBJ2-5; D unresolved. The CDR3 is 11 residues long. The germline V and J ends were trimmed by 1 base and 4 bases, with 1 base remaining between them. Germline loops: CDR1 SGHAT, CDR2 FQNNGV. The CDR3 bases are TGTGCCAGCAGCTTAGGAGAGACCCAGTACTTC. Its protein product is CASSLGETQYF. The whole variable domain, filled in from reference TRBV11-2 and TRBJ2-5, reads EAGVAQSPRYKIIEKRQSVAFWCNPISGHATLYWYQQILGQGPKLLIQFQNNGVVDDSQLPKDRFSAERLKGVDSTLKIQPAKLEDSAVYLCASSLGETQYFGPGTRLLVL.

The rearrangement links TRBV15 to TRBJ1-2; 7 bases agree with TRBD1. Germline trimming cut 0 bases from V and 7 bases from J; bases unmatched to any gene: 2. The CDR3 extends over 13 amino acids. Looked up from germline, CDR1 is LNHNV and CDR2 is YYDKDF (reference sequence). CDR3 region: CATSRDRDSGYTF. The CDR3 bases are TGTGCCACCAGCAGAGATCGGGACAGTGGCTACACCTTC.

This chain uses TRBV19 with TRBJ1-4; D might be TRBD1 (6 bases). Deletions cut 4 bases from V and 1 base from J, with 10 bases between. Germline V gene data show CDR1 as LNHDA and CDR2 as SQIVND (reference sequence). This CDR3 spans 15 amino acids. CDR3 DNA sequence: TGTGCCAGTAGTAACGGACAGCGAACTAATGAAAAACTGTTTTTT. It is translated as CASSNGQRTNEKLFF.

The chain couples TRBV10-3 to TRBJ2-7; TRBD2 agrees at 7 bases. Germline CDR1 is ENHRY and CDR2 is SYGVKD. V gave up 2 bases and J gave up 2 bases; unmatched junction bases: 3. The CDR3 extends over 14 amino acids. The CDR3 nucleotides are TGTGCCATCAGTGAGCTAGCGGCCCCCTACGAGCAGTACTTC. This sequence encodes CAISELAAPYEQYF.

This chain joins TRBV5-6 and TRBJ1-2; D call uncertain. Germline lookup yields CDR1 SGHDT and CDR2 YYEEEE. V was trimmed by 0 bases and J by 4 bases, leaving 1 base between them. The CDR3 is made up of 11 amino acids. CDR3 nucleotide sequence: TGTGCCAGCAGCTTGGGCTATGGCTACACCTTC. It encodes CASSLGYGYTF.

The chain combines TRBV7-9 with TRBJ1-5, with D unresolved. Germline lookup yields CDR1 SEHNR and CDR2 FQNEAQ (reference sequence). CDR3 length: 13 amino acids. Trimming removed 8 bases at V and 9 bases at J, with 17 bases between. The chain's CDR3 is CASAKEGSRPQHF. The CDR3 DNA follows: TGTGCCAGCGCTAAAGAAGGGTCTCGGCCCCAGCATTTT. The full variable domain, in which reference TRBV7-9 and TRBJ1-5 provide the parts outside the CDR3, is DTGVSQNPRHKITKRGQNVTFRCDPISEHNRLYWYRQTLGQGPEFLTYFQNEAQLEKSRLLSDRFSAERPKGSFSTLEIQRTEQGDSAMYLCASAKEGSRPQHFGDGTRLSIL.

The chain employs TRBV5-4 and TRBJ2-5; possibly TRBD2 for D (6 bases). Germline CDR1 is SGHNT and CDR2 is YYREEE (reference sequence). CDR3 length: 14 amino acids. V was clipped by 4 bases and J by 4 bases, with 14 bases between them. CDR3: CASSRRLEGETQYF. CDR3 DNA: TGTGCCAGCAGCCGTCGACTAGAGGGAGAGACCCAGTACTTC.

This clone came up a few times. The chain joins TRBV5-5 to TRBJ2-7; 11 bases are shared with TRBD1. V was clipped by 5 bases and J by 2 bases; unmatched bases: 9. In germline, CDR1 is SGHKS, CDR2 YYEKEE (reference sequence). The CDR3 is 16 amino acids. The CDR3 nucleotides are TGTGCCAGCAGTTACCGACCGGGACAGGGGGCCTACGAGCAGTACTTC. It is translated as CASSYRPGQGAYEQYF.